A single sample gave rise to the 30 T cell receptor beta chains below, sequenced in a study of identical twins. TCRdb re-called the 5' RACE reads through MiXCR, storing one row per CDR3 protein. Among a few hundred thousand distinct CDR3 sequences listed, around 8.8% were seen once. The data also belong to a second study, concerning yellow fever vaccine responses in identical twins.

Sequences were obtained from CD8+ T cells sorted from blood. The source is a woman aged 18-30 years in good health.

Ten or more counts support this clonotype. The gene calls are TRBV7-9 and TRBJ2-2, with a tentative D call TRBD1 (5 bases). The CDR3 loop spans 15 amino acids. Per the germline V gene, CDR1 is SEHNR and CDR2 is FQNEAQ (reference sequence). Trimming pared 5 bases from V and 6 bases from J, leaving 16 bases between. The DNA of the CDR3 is TGTGCCAGCAGCCCTCCCTCCAGGGTACCCGGGGAGCTGTTTTTT. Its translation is CASSPPSRVPGELFF. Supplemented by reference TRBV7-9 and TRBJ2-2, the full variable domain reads DTGVSQNPRHKITKRGQNVTFRCDPISEHNRLYWYRQTLGQGPEFLTYFQNEAQLEKSRLLSDRFSAERPKGSFSTLEIQRTEQGDSAMYLCASSPPSRVPGELFFGEGSRLTVL.

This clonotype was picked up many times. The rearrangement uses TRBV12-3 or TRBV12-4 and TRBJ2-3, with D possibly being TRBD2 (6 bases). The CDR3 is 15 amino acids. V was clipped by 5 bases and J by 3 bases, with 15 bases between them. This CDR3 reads CASSVPPGGTDTQYF. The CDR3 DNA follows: TGTGCCAGCAGTGTACCTCCCGGAGGGACAGATACGCAGTATTTT.

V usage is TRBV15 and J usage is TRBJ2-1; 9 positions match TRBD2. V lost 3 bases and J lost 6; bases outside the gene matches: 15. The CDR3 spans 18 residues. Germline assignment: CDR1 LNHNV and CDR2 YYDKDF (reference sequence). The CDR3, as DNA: TGTGCCACCAGCAGGTCGACATTAGCGGGAGAGACTTCCAATGAGCAGTTCTTC. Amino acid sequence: CATSRSTLAGETSNEQFF.

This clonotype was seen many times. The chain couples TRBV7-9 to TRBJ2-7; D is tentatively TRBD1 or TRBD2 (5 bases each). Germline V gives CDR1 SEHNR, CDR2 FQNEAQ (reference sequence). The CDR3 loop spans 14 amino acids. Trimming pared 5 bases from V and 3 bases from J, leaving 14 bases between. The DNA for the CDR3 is TGTGCCAGCAGCCCCCGAGGGACGGACTACGAGCAGTACTTC. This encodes CASSPRGTDYEQYF.

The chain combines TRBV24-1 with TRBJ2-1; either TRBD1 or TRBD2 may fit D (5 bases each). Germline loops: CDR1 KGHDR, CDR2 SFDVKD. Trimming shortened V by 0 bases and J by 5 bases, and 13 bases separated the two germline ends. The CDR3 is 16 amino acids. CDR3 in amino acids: CATSDLTGTGNNEQFF. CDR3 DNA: TGTGCCACCAGTGATTTGACCGGGACGGGGAACAATGAGCAGTTCTTC.

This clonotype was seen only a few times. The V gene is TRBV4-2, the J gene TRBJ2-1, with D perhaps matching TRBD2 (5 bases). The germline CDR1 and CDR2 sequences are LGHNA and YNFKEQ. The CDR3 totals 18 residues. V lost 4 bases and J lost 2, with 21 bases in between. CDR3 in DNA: TGTGCCAGCAGCCCCTCTCCACTTCCGAGGGATACCTACAATGAGCAGTTCTTC. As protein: CASSPSPLPRDTYNEQFF.

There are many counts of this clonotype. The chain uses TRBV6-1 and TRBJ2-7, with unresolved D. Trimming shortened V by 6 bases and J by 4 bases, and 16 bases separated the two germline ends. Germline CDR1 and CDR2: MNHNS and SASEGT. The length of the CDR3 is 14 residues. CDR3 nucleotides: TGTGCCAGCAGCCCAATGGGGTTATGGTACGAGCAGTACTTC. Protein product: CASSPMGLWYEQYF.

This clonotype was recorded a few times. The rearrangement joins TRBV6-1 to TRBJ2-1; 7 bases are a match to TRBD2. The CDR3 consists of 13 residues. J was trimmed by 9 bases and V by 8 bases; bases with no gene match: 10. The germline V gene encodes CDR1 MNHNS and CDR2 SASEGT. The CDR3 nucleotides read TGTGCCAGCGGAGCGGGATCCCGCAGTGAGCAGTTCTTC. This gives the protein CASGAGSRSEQFF.

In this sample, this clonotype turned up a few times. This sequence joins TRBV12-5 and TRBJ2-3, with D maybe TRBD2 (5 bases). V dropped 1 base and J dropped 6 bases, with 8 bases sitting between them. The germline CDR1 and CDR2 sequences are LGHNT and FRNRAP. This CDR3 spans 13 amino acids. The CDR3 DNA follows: TGTGCTAGTGGTTTGGACGGGGATGATACGCAGTATTTT. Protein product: CASGLDGDDTQYF. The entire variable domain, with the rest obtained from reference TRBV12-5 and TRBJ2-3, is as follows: DARVTQTPRHKVTEMGQEVTMRCQPILGHNTVFWYRQTMMQGLELLAYFRNRAPLDDSGMPKDRFSAEMPDATLATLKIQPSEPRDSAVYFCASGLDGDDTQYFGPGTRLTVL.

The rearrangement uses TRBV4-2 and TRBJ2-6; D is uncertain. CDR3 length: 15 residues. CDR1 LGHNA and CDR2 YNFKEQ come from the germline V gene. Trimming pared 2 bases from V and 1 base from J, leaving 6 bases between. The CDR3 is CASSQFVSGANVLTF. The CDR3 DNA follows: TGTGCCAGCAGCCAATTCGTTTCTGGGGCCAACGTCCTGACTTTC.

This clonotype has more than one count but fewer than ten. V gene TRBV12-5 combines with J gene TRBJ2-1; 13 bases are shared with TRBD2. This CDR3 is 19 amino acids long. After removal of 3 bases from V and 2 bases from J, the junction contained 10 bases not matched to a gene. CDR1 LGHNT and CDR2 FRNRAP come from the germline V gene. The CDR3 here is CASGFFGLAGVNPYNEQFF. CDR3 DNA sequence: TGTGCTAGTGGTTTTTTCGGACTAGCGGGAGTAAATCCCTACAATGAGCAGTTCTTC.

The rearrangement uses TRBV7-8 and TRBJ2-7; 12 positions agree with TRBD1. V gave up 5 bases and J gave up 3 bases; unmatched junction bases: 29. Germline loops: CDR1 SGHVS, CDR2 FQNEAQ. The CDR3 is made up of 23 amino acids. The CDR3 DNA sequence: TGTGCCAGCAGCAATTACCGGGACAGGGGGCCGGGAGCGGGAGGCAGCTTGTTCTACGAGCAGTACTTC. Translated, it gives CASSNYRDRGPGAGGSLFYEQYF.

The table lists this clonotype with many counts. The CDR3 sequence is CASSQTFRRPQHF. The CDR3 bases are TGTGCCAGCAGCCAAACTTTTAGGCGGCCCCAGCATTTT. This chain links TRBV3-1 with TRBJ1-5, with unresolved D. Trimming shortened V by 2 bases and J by 9 bases, and 11 bases separated the two germline ends. The germline CDR1 and CDR2 sequences are LGHDT and YNNKEL (reference sequence). The CDR3 loop spans 13 amino acids.

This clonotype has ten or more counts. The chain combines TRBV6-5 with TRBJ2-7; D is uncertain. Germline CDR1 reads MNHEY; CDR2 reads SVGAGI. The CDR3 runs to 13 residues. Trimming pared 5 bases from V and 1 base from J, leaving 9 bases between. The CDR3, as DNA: TGTGCCAGCAGTCAGCTCGGGTCCTACGAGCAGTACTTC. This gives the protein CASSQLGSYEQYF.

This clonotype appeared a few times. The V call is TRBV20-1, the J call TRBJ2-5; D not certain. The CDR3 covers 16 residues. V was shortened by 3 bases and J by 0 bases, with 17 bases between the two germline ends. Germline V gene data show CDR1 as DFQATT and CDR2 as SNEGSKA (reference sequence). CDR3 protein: CSASISVSDYQETQYF. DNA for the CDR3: TGCAGTGCTAGTATCTCGGTCTCCGACTACCAAGAGACCCAGTACTTC.

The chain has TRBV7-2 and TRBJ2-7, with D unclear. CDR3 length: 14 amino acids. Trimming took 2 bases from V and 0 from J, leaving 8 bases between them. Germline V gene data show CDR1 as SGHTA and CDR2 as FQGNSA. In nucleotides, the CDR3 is TGTGCCAGCAGCTTATTCGGGCCCTCCTACGAGCAGTACTTC. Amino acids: CASSLFGPSYEQYF.

The CDR3: CASSYGPATPSTDTQYF. The CDR3 DNA follows: TGTGCCAGCAGTTACGGTCCGGCAACCCCTAGCACAGATACGCAGTATTTT. This chain links TRBV6-5 with TRBJ2-3; no reliable D call. Trimming took 2 bases from V and 0 from J, leaving 15 bases between them. The CDR3 totals 17 residues. Looked up from germline, CDR1 is MNHEY and CDR2 is SVGAGI.

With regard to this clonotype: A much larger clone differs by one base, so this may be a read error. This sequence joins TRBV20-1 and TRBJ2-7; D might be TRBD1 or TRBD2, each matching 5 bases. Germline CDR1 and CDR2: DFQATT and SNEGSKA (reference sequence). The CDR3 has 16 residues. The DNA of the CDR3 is TGCTGTGCTAGTAAGGGGCCCGGGACGGCCCACTACGAGCAGTACTTC. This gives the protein CCASKGPGTAHYEQYF.

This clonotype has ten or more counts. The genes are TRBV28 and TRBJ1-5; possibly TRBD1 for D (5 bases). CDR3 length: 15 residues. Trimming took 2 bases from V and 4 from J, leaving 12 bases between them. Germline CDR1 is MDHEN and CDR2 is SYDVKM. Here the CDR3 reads CASSLPRQLNQPQHF. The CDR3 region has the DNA TGTGCCAGCAGTTTACCGAGACAGCTAAATCAGCCCCAGCATTTT.

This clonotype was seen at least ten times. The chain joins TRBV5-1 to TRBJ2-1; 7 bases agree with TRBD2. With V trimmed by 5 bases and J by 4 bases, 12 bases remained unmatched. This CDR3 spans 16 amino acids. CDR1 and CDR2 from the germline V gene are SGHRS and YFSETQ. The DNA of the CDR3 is TGCGCCAGCAGTAATTGGGCTAGCGGAGGGTACAATGAGCAGTTCTTC. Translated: CASSNWASGGYNEQFF. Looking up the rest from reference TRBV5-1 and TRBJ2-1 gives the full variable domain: KAGVTQTPRYLIKTRGQQVTLSCSPISGHRSVSWYQQTPGQGLQFLFEYFSETQRNKGNFPGRFSGRQFSNSRSEMNVSTLELGDSALYLCASSNWASGGYNEQFFGPGTRLTVL.

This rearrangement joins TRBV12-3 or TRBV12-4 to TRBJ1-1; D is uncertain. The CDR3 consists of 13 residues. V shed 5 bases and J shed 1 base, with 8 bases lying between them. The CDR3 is CASSPRANTEAFF. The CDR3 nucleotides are TGTGCCAGCAGTCCGCGCGCGAACACTGAAGCTTTCTTT.

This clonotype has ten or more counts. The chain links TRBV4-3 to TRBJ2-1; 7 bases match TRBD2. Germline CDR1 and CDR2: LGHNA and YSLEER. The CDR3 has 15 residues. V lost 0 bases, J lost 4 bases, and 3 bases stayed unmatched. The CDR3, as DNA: TGCGCCAGCAGCCAAGACAGCGGGGAATACAATGAGCAGTTCTTC. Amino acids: CASSQDSGEYNEQFF.

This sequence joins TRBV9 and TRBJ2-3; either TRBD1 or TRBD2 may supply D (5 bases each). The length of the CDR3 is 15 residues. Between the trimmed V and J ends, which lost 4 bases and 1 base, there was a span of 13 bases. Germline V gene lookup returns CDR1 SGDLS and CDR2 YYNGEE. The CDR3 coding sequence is TGTGCCAGCAGCAATTGGGACCAGGGCACAGATACGCAGTATTTT. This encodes CASSNWDQGTDTQYF.

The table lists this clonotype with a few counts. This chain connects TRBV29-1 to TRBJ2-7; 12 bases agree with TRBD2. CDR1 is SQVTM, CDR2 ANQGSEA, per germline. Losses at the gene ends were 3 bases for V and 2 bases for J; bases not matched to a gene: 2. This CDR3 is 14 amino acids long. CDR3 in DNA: TGCAGCGTTGATCTAGCGGGGGGGACCTACGAGCAGTACTTC. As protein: CSVDLAGGTYEQYF.

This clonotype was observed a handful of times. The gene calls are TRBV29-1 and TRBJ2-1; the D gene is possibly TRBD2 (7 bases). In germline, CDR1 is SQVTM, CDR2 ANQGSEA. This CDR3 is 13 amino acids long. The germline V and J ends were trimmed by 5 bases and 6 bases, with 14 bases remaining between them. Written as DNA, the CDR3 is TGCAGCGTTAGGGGGGGGTTGGGCAATGAGCAGTTCTTC. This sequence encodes CSVRGGLGNEQFF.

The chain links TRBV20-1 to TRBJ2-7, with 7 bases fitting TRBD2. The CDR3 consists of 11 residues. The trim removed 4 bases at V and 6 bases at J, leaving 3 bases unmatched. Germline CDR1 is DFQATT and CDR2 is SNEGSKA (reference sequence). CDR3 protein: CSAKWGGEQYF. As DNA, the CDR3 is TGCAGTGCTAAATGGGGGGGCGAGCAGTACTTC.

In DNA, the CDR3 is TGTGCCATCAGGACGGGTGCGGGTCTAGCGGGAGTCGAGCAGTACTTC. This gives the protein CAIRTGAGLAGVEQYF. This chain joins TRBV10-3 and TRBJ2-7, with 10 bases that match TRBD2. This CDR3 has 16 residues. Germline CDR1 ENHRY, CDR2 SYGVKD. J lost 6 bases, V lost 6 bases, and 14 bases had no gene match.

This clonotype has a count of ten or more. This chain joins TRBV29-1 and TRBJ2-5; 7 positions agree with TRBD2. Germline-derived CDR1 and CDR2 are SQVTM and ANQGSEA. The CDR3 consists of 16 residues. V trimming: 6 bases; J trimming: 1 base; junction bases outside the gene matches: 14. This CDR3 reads CSVQLWGGSLQETQYF. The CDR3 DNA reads TGCAGCGTCCAGCTTTGGGGCGGGAGCCTCCAAGAGACCCAGTACTTC.

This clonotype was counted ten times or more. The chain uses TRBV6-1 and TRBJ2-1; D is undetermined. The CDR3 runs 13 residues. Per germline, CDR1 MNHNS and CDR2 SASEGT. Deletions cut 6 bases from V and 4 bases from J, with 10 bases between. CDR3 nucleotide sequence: TGTGCCAGCAGCCCCGACCCTTACAATGAGCAGTTCTTC. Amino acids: CASSPDPYNEQFF.

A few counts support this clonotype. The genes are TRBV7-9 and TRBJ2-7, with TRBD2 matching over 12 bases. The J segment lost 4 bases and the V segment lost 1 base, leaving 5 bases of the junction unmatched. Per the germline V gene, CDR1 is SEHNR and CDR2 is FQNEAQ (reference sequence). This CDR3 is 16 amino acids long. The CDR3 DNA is TGTGCCAGCAGCTTAGGACTAGCGGGAGACCGTTACGAGCAGTACTTC. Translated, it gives CASSLGLAGDRYEQYF.